This T cell receptor (beta chain) originates from a study of technical replicates of blood from a few donors. Germline CDR1 reads MNHNS; CDR2 reads SASEGT. The CDR3 spans 13 residues. Trimming removed 10 bases from V and 7 bases from J; junction bases left unmatched: 8. Assay: immunoSEQ multiplex PCR; the TCRdb copy retains only in-frame clones and omits some. The repertoire holds 65,000 to 85,000 clones, with roughly 96% as singletons. Specimen: T cells isolated from PBMCs. V gene TRBV6-1 combines with J gene TRBJ2-1; 9 positions agree with TRBD1. This TCR came from a human donor in good health. This chain's CDR3 is CAIRTGDRNEQFF. For the CDR3, the DNA is TGTGCCATCCGGACAGGGGATAGGAATGAGCAGTTCTTC.